This T cell receptor beta chain originates from a study of T cells after yellow fever vaccination. Study context: In the case of low-cell-number fractions, SMART-Seq v4 Ultra Low Input was used for preparation.

Deletions cut 11 bases from V and 4 bases from J, with 6 bases between. This CDR3 contains 11 residues. TCRdb reprocessed the 5' RACE reads via MiXCR and lists one record per CDR3 protein. The sample has under 350,000 distinct CDR3 sequences, roughly 4.3% seen once. The sequenced sample was PBMCs, obtained 5 days after the yellow fever booster vaccination. The chain uses TRBV12-3 or TRBV12-4 and TRBJ2-6, with unresolved D. This receptor was identified in a man younger than 30 who received the YFV17D yellow fever vaccine. This CDR3 is CAQGGANVLTF. As DNA, the CDR3 is TGTGCCCAAGGGGGGGCCAACGTCCTGACTTTC.